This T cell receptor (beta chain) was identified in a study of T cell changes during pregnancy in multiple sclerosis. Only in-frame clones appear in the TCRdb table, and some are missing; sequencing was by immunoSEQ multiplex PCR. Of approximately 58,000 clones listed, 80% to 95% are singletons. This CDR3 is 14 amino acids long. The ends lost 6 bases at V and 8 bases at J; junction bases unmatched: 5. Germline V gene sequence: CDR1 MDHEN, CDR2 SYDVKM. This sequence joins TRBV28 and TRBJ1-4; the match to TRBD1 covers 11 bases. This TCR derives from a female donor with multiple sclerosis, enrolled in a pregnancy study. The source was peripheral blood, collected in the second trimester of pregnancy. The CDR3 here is CASRGQGGNEKLFF. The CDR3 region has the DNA TGTGCCAGCAGGGGACAGGGGGGGAACGAAAAACTGTTTTTT.